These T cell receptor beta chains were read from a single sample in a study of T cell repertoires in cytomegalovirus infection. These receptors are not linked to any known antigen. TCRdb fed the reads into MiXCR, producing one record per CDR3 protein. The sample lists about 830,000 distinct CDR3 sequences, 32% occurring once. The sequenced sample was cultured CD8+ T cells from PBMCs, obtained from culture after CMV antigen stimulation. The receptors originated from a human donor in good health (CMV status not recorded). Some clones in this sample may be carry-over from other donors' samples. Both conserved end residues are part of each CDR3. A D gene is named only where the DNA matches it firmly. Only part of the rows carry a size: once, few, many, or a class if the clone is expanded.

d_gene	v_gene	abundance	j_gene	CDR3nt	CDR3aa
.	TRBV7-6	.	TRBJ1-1	TGTGCCAGCAGCCGCAGGGGTCGAGGCACTGAAGCTTTCTTT	CASSRRGRGTEAFF
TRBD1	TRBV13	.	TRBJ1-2	TGTGCCAGCAGCTTATGGGACAGAACACGGGACTATGGCTACACCTTC	CASSLWDRTRDYGYTF
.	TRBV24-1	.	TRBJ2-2	TGTGCCACCAGTGATAGATACACCGGGGAGCTGTTTTTT	CATSDRYTGELFF
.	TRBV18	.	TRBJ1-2	TGTGCCAGCTCACCACGGGTGGTAGACCCTAACTATGGCTACACCTTC	CASSPRVVDPNYGYTF
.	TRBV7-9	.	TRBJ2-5	TGTGCCAGCAGCCCCGTGGGGGGGGCGCGTGAGACCCAGTACTTC	CASSPVGGARETQYF
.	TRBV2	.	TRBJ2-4	TGTGCCAGCAGTGAGGGGTATCTTAAGGACATTCAGTACTTC	CASSEGYLKDIQYF
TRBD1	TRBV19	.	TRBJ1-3	TGTGCCAGTAGTATAATTCGGGACAGGGGCCTAAACACCATATATTTT	CASSIIRDRGLNTIYF
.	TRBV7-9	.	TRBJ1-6	TGTGCCAGCAGCTTAGGTGTGACAGCCTATAATTCACCCCTCCACTTT	CASSLGVTAYNSPLHF
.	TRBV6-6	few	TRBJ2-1	TGTGCCAGCAGTTACAGTTCTGTCAATGAGCAGTTCTTC	CASSYSSVNEQFF
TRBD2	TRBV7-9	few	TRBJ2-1	TGTGCCAGCAGCTTAAATCTGCGAGCGGGGGAAAACAATGAGCAGTTCTTC	CASSLNLRAGENNEQFF
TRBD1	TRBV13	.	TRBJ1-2	TGTGCCAGCAGCTTAAGGGGGCCAACATCTAACTATGGCTACACCTTC	CASSLRGPTSNYGYTF
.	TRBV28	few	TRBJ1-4	TGTGCCAGCAGCCCAGCAGGGGATAGTGAAAAACTGTTTTTT	CASSPAGDSEKLFF
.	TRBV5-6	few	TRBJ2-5	TGTGCCAGCAGCTTGGAATTTTGGGAGACCCAGTACTTC	CASSLEFWETQYF
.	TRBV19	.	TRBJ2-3	TGTGCCAGTAGTATAGTAGGCACCTACACAGATACGCAGTATTTT	CASSIVGTYTDTQYF
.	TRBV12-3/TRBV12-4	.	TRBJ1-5	TGTGCCAGCAGTTTTAGGGGCACGAATCAGCCCCAGCATTTT	CASSFRGTNQPQHF
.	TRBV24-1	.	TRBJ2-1	TGTGCCACCAGTGATTTGGTCGGAAATGAGCAGTTCTTC	CATSDLVGNEQFF
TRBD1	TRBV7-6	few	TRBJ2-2	TGTGCCAGCAGCGGATGGGACAGCGACACCGGGGAGCTGTTTTTT	CASSGWDSDTGELFF
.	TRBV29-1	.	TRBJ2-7	TGCAGCGTTGACACAGGAGGGGGGTACTACGAGCAGTACTTC	CSVDTGGGYYEQYF
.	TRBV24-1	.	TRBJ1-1	TGTGCCACCAGTGAGGGACGGCTCATGAACACTGAAGCTTTCTTT	CATSEGRLMNTEAFF
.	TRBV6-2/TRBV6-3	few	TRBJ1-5	TGTGCCAGCAGTTTCCGTTTTCGCTTCGTTCAGCCCCAGCATTTT	CASSFRFRFVQPQHF
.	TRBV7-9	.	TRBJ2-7	TGTGCCAGCAGCTTAATGGTTTACGAGCAGTACTTC	CASSLMVYEQYF
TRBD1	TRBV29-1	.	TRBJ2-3	TGCAGCGTGAGGACAGGTTCAGATACGCAGTATTTT	CSVRTGSDTQYF
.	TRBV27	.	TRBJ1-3	TGTGCCAGCAGTTTATCGGCCGCAGCCGGAAACACCATATATTTT	CASSLSAAAGNTIYF
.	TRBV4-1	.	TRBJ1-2	TGCGCCAGCAGCCACCATGGGGAAGCAGAATGGGGCTACACCTTC	CASSHHGEAEWGYTF
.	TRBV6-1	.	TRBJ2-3	TGTGCCAGCAGATCATTATCGGGGGCATCCTCTGGTACGCAGTATTTT	CASRSLSGASSGTQYF
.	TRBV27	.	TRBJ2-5	TGTGCCAGCAATAATATTGGGGGTCACCAAGAGACCCAGTACTTC	CASNNIGGHQETQYF
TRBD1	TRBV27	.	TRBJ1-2	TGTGCCAGCAGTTTTGGGACAGATGCTGGCTACACCTTC	CASSFGTDAGYTF
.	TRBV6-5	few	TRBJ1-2	TGTGCCAGCAGTTCAGAGGGAAACCGGGACACCAACTATGGCTACACCTTC	CASSSEGNRDTNYGYTF
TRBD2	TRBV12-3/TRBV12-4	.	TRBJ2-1	TGTGCCAGCAGTTACTTAGCGGGGGACTCCTACAATGAGCAGTTCTTC	CASSYLAGDSYNEQFF
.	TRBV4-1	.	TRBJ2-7	TGCGCCAGCAGCCGGCCCCAGGGGCCCTACGAGCAGTACTTC	CASSRPQGPYEQYF
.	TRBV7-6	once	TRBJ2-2	TGTGTCAGCGGTGCTGGGGCCGGGGAGCTGTTTTTT	CVSGAGAGELFF
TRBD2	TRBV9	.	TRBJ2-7	TGTGCCAGCAGCGTAGGAGCGGGGGGCTACGAGCAGTACTTC	CASSVGAGGYEQYF
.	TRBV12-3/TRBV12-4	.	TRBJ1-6	TGTGCCAGCCAACAGGCGGCCTATAATTCACCCCTCCACTTT	CASQQAAYNSPLHF
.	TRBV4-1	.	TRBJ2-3	TGCGCCAGCAGCCGTCAAGATACGCAGTATTTT	CASSRQDTQYF
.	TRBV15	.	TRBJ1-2	TGTGCCACCAGTCGGAGACCGCTAGATGGCTACACCTTC	CATSRRPLDGYTF
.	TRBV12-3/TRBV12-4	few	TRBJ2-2	TGTGCCAGCAGTTTGGATGGGAACGGGGAGCTGTTTTTT	CASSLDGNGELFF
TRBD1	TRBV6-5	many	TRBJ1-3	TGTGCCAGCAGTTCGGGACAGGGCCAATCTGGAAACACCATATATTTT	CASSSGQGQSGNTIYF
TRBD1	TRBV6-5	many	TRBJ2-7	TGTGCCAGCAGTTACGGGCAGGGGGCCTACGAGCAGTACTTC	CASSYGQGAYEQYF
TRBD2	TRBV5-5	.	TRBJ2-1	TGTGCCAGCAGCTTGGTGGGAGCGGGGGGGTTCAATGAGCAGTTCTTC	CASSLVGAGGFNEQFF
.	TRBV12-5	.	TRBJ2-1	TGTGCTAGTGGTTTCCTGACAGACAATTCGGGGGATGAGCAGTTCTTC	CASGFLTDNSGDEQFF
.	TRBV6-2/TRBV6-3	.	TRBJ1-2	TGTGCCAGCAGTTACTCGGGTAGCTACACCTTC	CASSYSGSYTF
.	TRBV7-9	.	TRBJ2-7	TGTGCCAGCAGCTTTACAGGGCCCGGGCCTCCCGAGCAGTACTTC	CASSFTGPGPPEQYF
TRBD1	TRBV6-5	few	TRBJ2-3	TGTGCCAGCACCCCAAGGACAGGGGGAGCAGATACGCAGTATTTT	CASTPRTGGADTQYF
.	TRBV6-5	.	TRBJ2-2	TGTGCCAGCAGTTACTCCATTTACACCGGGGAGCTGTTTTTT	CASSYSIYTGELFF
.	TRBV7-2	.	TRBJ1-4	TGTGCCAGCAGCCCGGGGAGGGGGTGGGCTGCAACTAATGAAAAACTGTTTTTT	CASSPGRGWAATNEKLFF
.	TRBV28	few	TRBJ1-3	TGTGCCAGCAGTTCGGACTACTCTGGAAACACCATATATTTT	CASSSDYSGNTIYF
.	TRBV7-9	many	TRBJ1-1	TGTGCCAGCAGCTCCAGATACACTGAAGCTTTCTTT	CASSSRYTEAFF
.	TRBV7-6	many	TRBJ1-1	TGTGCCAGCAGCTTTTCGGTAGACTTTTCGAACACTGAAGCTTTCTTT	CASSFSVDFSNTEAFF
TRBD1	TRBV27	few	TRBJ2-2	TGTGCCAGCGGGACCAGACAACAGGGGGCCCGGTACACCGGGGAGCTGTTTTTT	CASGTRQQGARYTGELFF
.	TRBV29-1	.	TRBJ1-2	TGCAGCGTTCGGGGGGGAGGTGGCTACACCTTC	CSVRGGGGYTF